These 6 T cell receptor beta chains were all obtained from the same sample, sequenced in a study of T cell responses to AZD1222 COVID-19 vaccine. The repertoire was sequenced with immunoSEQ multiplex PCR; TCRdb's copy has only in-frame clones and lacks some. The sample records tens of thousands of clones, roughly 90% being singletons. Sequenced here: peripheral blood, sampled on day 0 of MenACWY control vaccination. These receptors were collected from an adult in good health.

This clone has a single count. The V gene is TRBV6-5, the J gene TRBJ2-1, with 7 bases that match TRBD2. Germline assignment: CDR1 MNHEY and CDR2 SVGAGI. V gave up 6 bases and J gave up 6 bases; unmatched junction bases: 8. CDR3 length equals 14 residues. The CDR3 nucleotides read TGTGCCAGCAGCTCGCCGGGACTAATCAATGAGCAGTTCTTC. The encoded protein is CASSSPGLINEQFF.

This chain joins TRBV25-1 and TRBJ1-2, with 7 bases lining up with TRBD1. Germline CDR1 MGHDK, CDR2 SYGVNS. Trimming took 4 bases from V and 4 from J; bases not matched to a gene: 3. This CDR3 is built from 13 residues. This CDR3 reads CASSGQGFYGYTF. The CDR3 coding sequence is TGTGCCAGCAGTGGACAGGGATTCTATGGCTACACCTTC.

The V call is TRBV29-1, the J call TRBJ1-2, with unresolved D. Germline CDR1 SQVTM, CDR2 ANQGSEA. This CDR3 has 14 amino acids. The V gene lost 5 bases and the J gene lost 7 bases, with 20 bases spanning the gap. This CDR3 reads CSVIPRGPGGGYTF. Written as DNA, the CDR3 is TGCAGCGTTATCCCCAGAGGGCCGGGTGGTGGCTACACCTTC.

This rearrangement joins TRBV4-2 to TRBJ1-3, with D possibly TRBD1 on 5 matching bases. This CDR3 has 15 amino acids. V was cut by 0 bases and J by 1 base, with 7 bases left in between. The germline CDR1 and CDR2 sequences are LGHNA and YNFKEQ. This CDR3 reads CASSQDRESGNTIYF. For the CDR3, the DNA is TGTGCCAGCAGCCAAGACAGGGAATCTGGAAACACCATATATTTT.

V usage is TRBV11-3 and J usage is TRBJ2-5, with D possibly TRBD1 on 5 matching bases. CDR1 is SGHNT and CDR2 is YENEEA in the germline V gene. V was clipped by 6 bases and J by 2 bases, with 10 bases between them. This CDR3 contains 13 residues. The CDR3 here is CASSKTGQETQYF. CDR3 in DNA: TGTGCCAGCAGTAAAACAGGACAAGAGACCCAGTACTTC.

The CDR3 region has the DNA TGTGCCTGGAGTCCCCACGATAACTATGGCTACACCTTC. Translated: CAWSPHDNYGYTF. The chain joins TRBV30 to TRBJ1-2; D is ambiguous. Germline CDR1 GTSNPN, CDR2 SVGIG (reference sequence). Trimming took 2 bases from V and 1 from J, leaving 8 bases between them. The CDR3 sequence is 13 residues long.